This TCR beta chain was obtained from a study of blood T cell repertoires in COVID-19. Whole-study context: The United States, Italy and Spain were the sources of the acute and convalescent COVID-19 samples. Sources were T cells, B-cell-depleted T cells, or PBMCs; the material itself was cDNA or gDNA.

This table comes from immunoSEQ multiplex PCR, and its TCRdb copy is limited to in-frame clones, with some not included. The sample contains over 200,000 clones, around 82% of which appear only once. Only a few counts were recorded for this clone. The TCR was taken from a man aged 80 or over with acute or convalescent COVID-19. The sample consisted of peripheral blood.

The CDR3, as DNA: TGTGCCAGCAGTTTAGTGACAGGGGAAGCTGGGGCCAACGTCCTGACTTTC. Its translation: CASSLVTGEAGANVLTF. The chain has TRBV28 and TRBJ2-6; 8 bases are shared with TRBD1. This CDR3 is built from 17 residues. Germline-derived CDR1 and CDR2 are MDHEN and SYDVKM. V lost 2 bases to trimming and J lost 2 bases; unmatched junction nucleotides: 5.